A single sample is the source of the 9 T cell receptor beta chains below, sequenced in a study of cytotoxic CD8 clonotypes in ibrutinib-treated CLL. The assay was immunoSEQ multiplex PCR, and TCRdb's table has in-frame clones only and misses some. The sample carries 300,000 to 350,000 clones, just under 80% recorded once. Sequencing used PBMCs, obtained before ibrutinib treatment. These receptors were collected from a human donor with chronic lymphocytic leukemia.

This chain connects TRBV4-2 to TRBJ2-1; TRBD2 aligns across 9 bases. Trimming at V came to 0 bases and at J to 9 bases, leaving 12 bases not matched to a gene. Germline CDR1 is LGHNA and CDR2 is YNFKEQ. This CDR3 is built from 17 residues. The DNA of the CDR3 is TGTGCCAGCAGCCAAGAAGGTGGGCTAGCGGGGAACATTGAGCAGTTCTTC. Its translation: CASSQEGGLAGNIEQFF.

The rearrangement joins TRBV19 to TRBJ1-2; 8 nucleotides agree with TRBD1. V lost 6 bases, J lost 4 bases, and 13 bases stayed unmatched. This CDR3 contains 16 residues. CDR1 is LNHDA and CDR2 is SQIVND in the germline V gene (reference sequence). The CDR3 nucleotides read TGTGCCAGTAGAAGACAGGGGATCCCCTTCAGCTATGGCTACACCTTC. Translating gives CASRRQGIPFSYGYTF.

The rearrangement links TRBV29-1 to TRBJ1-2, with a tentative D call TRBD1 (6 bases). This CDR3 is 12 amino acids long. Germline V gene sequence: CDR1 SQVTM, CDR2 ANQGSEA. The V end lost 4 bases, the J end lost 3 bases, and 9 bases lay between the germline ends. The CDR3 protein is CSVVQGDYGYTF. CDR3 DNA sequence: TGCAGCGTTGTACAGGGAGACTATGGCTACACCTTC. Variable domain in full (rest from reference TRBV29-1 and TRBJ1-2): SAVISQKPSRDICQRGTSLTIQCQVDSQVTMMFWYRQQPGQSLTLIATANQGSEATYESGFVIDKFPISRPNLTFSTLTVSNMSPEDSSIYLCSVVQGDYGYTFGSGTRLTVV.

This clone has just one count. The chain has TRBV4-3 and TRBJ2-3, with 11 nucleotides matching TRBD2. Germline V gene lookup returns CDR1 LGHNA and CDR2 YSLEER. The CDR3 contains 17 residues. V was pared by 3 bases and J by 3 bases, with 8 bases of the junction left unmatched. The DNA for the CDR3 is TGCGCCAGCAGCCACCCAGGGGCTAGCGGGAGGACAGATACGCAGTATTTT. Translated, it gives CASSHPGASGRTDTQYF.

The V gene is TRBV6-6, the J gene TRBJ1-4; no reliable D call. The germline V and J ends were trimmed by 6 bases and 7 bases, with 6 bases remaining between them. This CDR3 is built from 11 residues. Germline V lookup: CDR1 MNHNY, CDR2 SVGAGI (reference sequence). The CDR3 here is CASRWSEKLFF. The DNA for the CDR3 is TGTGCCAGCAGATGGAGTGAAAAACTGTTTTTT.

V and J are TRBV7-2 and TRBJ1-5; D unclear. Trimming stripped 4 bases from V and 6 bases from J, with 10 bases between. Looked up from germline, CDR1 is SGHTA and CDR2 is FQGNSA. The CDR3 is 13 residues long. CDR3 DNA sequence: TGTGCCAGCAGCTCCGCGTTCGGTCAGCCCCAGCATTTT. It specifies CASSSAFGQPQHF.

The V call is TRBV28, the J call TRBJ1-4, with D perhaps TRBD1 (5 bases). The V gene lost 5 bases and the J gene lost 7 bases, with 23 bases spanning the gap. Germline CDR1 MDHEN, CDR2 SYDVKM. The CDR3 runs 17 residues. The CDR3 region has the DNA TGTGCCAGCAGTGGCTACTACATGGCAGGGCGTTCTGAAAAACTGTTTTTT. This gives the protein CASSGYYMAGRSEKLFF.

V gene TRBV7-3 combines with J gene TRBJ2-1, with D perhaps matching TRBD2 (5 bases). CDR1 is SGHTA, CDR2 FQGTGA, per germline. The CDR3 sequence is 15 residues long. V was trimmed by 1 base and J by 0 bases, leaving 7 bases between them. The CDR3 sequence is CASSLNGNSYNEQFF. For the CDR3, the DNA is TGTGCCAGCAGCTTAAACGGGAACTCCTACAATGAGCAGTTCTTC.

The chain employs TRBV15 and TRBJ1-5; no definite D call. Trimming shortened V by 0 bases and J by 0 bases, and 3 bases separated the two germline ends. This CDR3 has 14 amino acids. CDR1 is LNHNV, CDR2 YYDKDF, per germline (reference sequence). The CDR3 region is CATSRDLSNQPQHF. In DNA, the CDR3 is TGTGCCACCAGCAGAGATCTTAGCAATCAGCCCCAGCATTTT.